This section outlines one T cell receptor (beta chain) sequence together with its context. Its specificity is not known. The CDR3 extends over 17 amino acids. The V gene's germline CDR1 is MNHEY and CDR2 SVGEGT. Trimming removed 6 bases from V and 6 bases from J, with 26 bases in between. These data originate in a study of naive and memory T cell subsets. Study findings and constraints: Each distinct alpha or beta sequence counts as one clonotype.

An equimolar mix of two oligonucleotides served as the beta constant-region primer for TRBC1 and TRBC2. Nested alpha and beta constant-region primers with the SP2 primer drove four PCR rounds on ligated cDNA. A single record per CDR3 protein comes from TCRdb applying MiXCR to the UMI-ligation and nested PCR reads. The sample records about 82,000 distinct CDR3 sequences, 8% to 9.5% being singletons. The chain couples TRBV6-2 or TRBV6-3 to TRBJ1-1; D possibly corresponds to TRBD1 (5 bases). This receptor was obtained from a human donor in good health. Input material: naive CD8+ T cells from blood. Here the CDR3 DNA reads TGTGCCAGCAGCCACAACCAGGAGGTTTTCAGGGAGTCTGAAGCTTTCTTT. It translates to CASSHNQEVFRESEAFF.